The 21 T cell receptor beta chains below were found in one sample sequenced in a study of regulatory T cells in long-lasting Graves disease. Time point specified: persistent/refractory GD, antithyroid drugs over 5 years with positive TRAb. After RNA was extracted from PBMCs, the TCR library was made from it. The authors built TCR beta libraries using iRepertoire HTBI primers and Arm-PCR of CDR3 regions. TCRdb recomputed calls from the multiplex PCR reads with MiXCR, one row per CDR3 protein. The sample includes 350,000 to 450,000 distinct CDR3 sequences, around 23% of them seen just once. The sample was peripheral blood mononuclear cells (PBMCs), taken when the disease was refractory, from a patient treated with antithyroid drugs. The receptors here all came from a woman aged 40 to 50 with Graves disease.

V usage is TRBV6-2 or TRBV6-3 and J usage is TRBJ1-3; 10 nucleotides match TRBD1. The CDR3 is made up of 15 amino acids. CDR1 MNHEY and CDR2 SVGEGT come from the germline V gene. V lost 5 bases to trimming and J lost 7 bases; unmatched junction nucleotides: 8. The CDR3 DNA reads TGTGCCAGCAGTCCAGACAGGGGGCTGGTGAACACCATATATTTT. Its protein product is CASSPDRGLVNTIYF.

The chain links TRBV20-1 to TRBJ2-5, with 11 positions matching TRBD2. Germline CDR1 DFQATT, CDR2 SNEGSKA (reference sequence). V was clipped by 4 bases and J by 0 bases; unmatched bases: 1. There are 14 residues in the CDR3. Here the CDR3 reads CSAIAGGNQETQYF. CDR3 nucleotides: TGCAGTGCTATAGCGGGAGGGAACCAAGAGACCCAGTACTTC.

This chain joins TRBV29-1 and TRBJ1-1; 7 bases fit TRBD1. Germline trimming cut 5 bases from V and 5 bases from J; bases unmatched to any gene: 8. Per germline, CDR1 SQVTM and CDR2 ANQGSEA. There are 13 residues in the CDR3. The CDR3 loop is CSVTHRGGTEAFF. CDR3 coding DNA: TGCAGCGTTACTCACAGGGGTGGGACTGAAGCTTTCTTT.

This clonotype was observed many times. The chain joins TRBV7-9 to TRBJ1-1; D is unresolved. Germline CDR1 SEHNR, CDR2 FQNEAQ (reference sequence). Trimming removed 3 bases at V and 0 bases at J, with 5 bases between. The CDR3 extends over 13 amino acids. The CDR3 here is CASSFPVNTEAFF. The CDR3 DNA sequence: TGTGCCAGCAGCTTCCCCGTGAACACTGAAGCTTTCTTT.

This clonotype has a handful of counts. This sequence joins TRBV5-1 and TRBJ2-6; 8 bases are shared with TRBD2. CDR3 length: 18 amino acids. In germline, CDR1 is SGHRS, CDR2 YFSETQ. V shed 4 bases, J shed 0 bases, and the junction held 9 bases outside the gene matches. The CDR3 loop is CASSRASGQTSGANVLTF. The CDR3 coding sequence is TGCGCCAGCAGCCGCGCTAGCGGGCAAACCTCTGGGGCCAACGTCCTGACTTTC. Full variable domain (missing parts from reference TRBV5-1 and TRBJ2-6): KAGVTQTPRYLIKTRGQQVTLSCSPISGHRSVSWYQQTPGQGLQFLFEYFSETQRNKGNFPGRFSGRQFSNSRSEMNVSTLELGDSALYLCASSRASGQTSGANVLTFGAGSRLTVL.

The chain is built from TRBV5-5 and TRBJ1-1; 7 bases align to TRBD1. Trimming cost V 3 bases and J 2 bases; bases outside gene matches: 10. The CDR3 consists of 16 residues. The germline gives CDR1 SGHKS, CDR2 YYEKEE (reference sequence). This CDR3 is CASSSPPGQPNTEAFF. CDR3 DNA: TGTGCCAGCAGCTCACCTCCGGGACAGCCCAACACTGAAGCTTTCTTT. Full variable domain (outside the CDR3, taken from reference TRBV5-5 and TRBJ1-1): DAGVTQSPTHLIKTRGQQVTLRCSPISGHKSVSWYQQVLGQGPQFIFQYYEKEERGRGNFPDRFSARQFPNYSSELNVNALLLGDSALYLCASSSPPGQPNTEAFFGQGTRLTVV.

This clonotype was recorded a few times. The chain links TRBV7-8 to TRBJ1-5, with TRBD1 identical over 9 bases. Per germline, CDR1 SGHVS and CDR2 FQNEAQ. V lost 7 bases, J lost 0 bases, and 16 bases stayed unmatched. The CDR3 sequence is 19 residues long. CDR3 protein: CASTWDRVIDFYSNQPQHF. The CDR3 nucleotides are TGTGCCAGCACCTGGGACAGGGTCATCGATTTTTATAGCAATCAGCCCCAGCATTTT.

This clonotype was seen more than once but under ten times. V is TRBV24-1 and J is TRBJ2-1; no definite D call. The V and J ends lost 5 bases and 6 bases respectively, with 10 bases between them. This CDR3 has 13 residues. From germline, CDR1 is KGHDR and CDR2 SFDVKD. DNA of the CDR3: TGTGCCACCAGTGGCAGGAATACCAATGAGCAGTTCTTC. As protein: CATSGRNTNEQFF.

This clonotype was counted only a few times. This rearrangement joins TRBV20-1 to TRBJ2-5; 10 bases map to TRBD1. The CDR3 runs to 13 residues. Germline loops: CDR1 DFQATT, CDR2 SNEGSKA (reference sequence). J was trimmed by 4 bases and V by 5 bases; bases with no gene match: 4. CDR3 amino acids: CSAPDRGLETQYF. The CDR3 DNA reads TGCAGTGCTCCTGACAGGGGGCTAGAGACCCAGTACTTC.

V usage is TRBV7-6 and J usage is TRBJ1-4, with unresolved D. Trimming shortened V by 4 bases and J by 11 bases, and 14 bases separated the two germline ends. CDR3 size: 13 residues. CDR1 SGHVS and CDR2 FNYEAQ come from the germline V gene. The CDR3 region has the DNA TGTGCCAGCAGCTCCTCCCTCGGTGAGAAACTGTTTTTT. Translation: CASSSSLGEKLFF.

This clonotype was observed at least ten times. The rearrangement joins TRBV12-5 to TRBJ2-2, with D possibly being TRBD1 or TRBD2 (5 bases each). CDR3 length: 15 residues. V gave up 3 bases and J gave up 2 bases, with 10 bases separating them. Per germline, CDR1 LGHNT and CDR2 FRNRAP. CDR3 sequence reads: CASGFGTTNTGELFF. As DNA, the CDR3 is TGTGCTAGTGGTTTTGGGACCACCAACACCGGGGAGCTGTTTTTT.

This clonotype was seen ten or more times. Here the CDR3 reads CASSPGNYGYTF. The CDR3 coding sequence is TGTGCCAGCAGTCCAGGAAACTATGGCTACACCTTC. The chain joins TRBV2 to TRBJ1-2; no reliable D call. The CDR3 is made up of 12 amino acids. Trimming shortened V by 5 bases and J by 2 bases, and 6 bases separated the two germline ends. Germline V gene lookup returns CDR1 SNHLY and CDR2 FYNNEI. Based on the CDR3 plus reference TRBV2 and TRBJ1-2, the full variable domain is EPEVTQTPSHQVTQMGQEVILRCVPISNHLYFYWYRQILGQKVEFLVSFYNNEISEKSEIFDDQFSVERPDGSNFTLKIRSTKLEDSAMYFCASSPGNYGYTFGSGTRLTVV.

This clonotype was detected many times. J is TRBJ1-5 and V is TRBV28; D remains ambiguous. This CDR3 has 18 residues. Trimming took 7 bases from V and 7 from J, leaving 29 bases between them. Germline V gives CDR1 MDHEN, CDR2 SYDVKM. DNA for the CDR3: TGTGCCAGCAAGACTTCTAGGGATTCCAGAAGGGTCGGACAGCCCCAGCATTTT. Translated, it gives CASKTSRDSRRVGQPQHF. The full variable domain, with the rest looked up from reference TRBV28 and TRBJ1-5, is DVKVTQSSRYLVKRTGEKVFLECVQDMDHENMFWYRQDPGLGLRLIYFSYDVKMKEKGDIPEGYSVSREKKERFSLILESASTNQTSMYLCASKTSRDSRRVGQPQHFGDGTRLSIL.

This clonotype was observed once. At one end the junction does not follow the germline gene, possibly because of a read error. This rearrangement joins TRBV7-8 to TRBJ2-2; 10 bases map to TRBD1. From germline, CDR1 is SGHVS and CDR2 FQNEAQ. This CDR3 comprises 14 residues. The CDR3 nucleotides are TGTGCCAGCAGGGGACAGGGGAACACCGGGGGGCTGTTTTTT. This encodes CASRGQGNTGGLFF.

The chain is built from TRBV7-3 and TRBJ2-3, with 7 bases fitting TRBD2. V was pared by 5 bases and J by 2 bases, with 7 bases of the junction left unmatched. CDR3 size: 15 residues. The germline V gene has CDR1 SGHTA and CDR2 FQGTGA. The CDR3 sequence is CASSPGLLITDTQYF. The CDR3 nucleotides read TGTGCCAGCAGCCCGGGACTACTCATCACAGATACGCAGTATTTT.

Points on this clonotype: A read error is possible here, since a much larger clone lies one base away. The chain combines TRBV12-3 or TRBV12-4 with TRBJ2-7, with 8 nucleotides matching TRBD1. The CDR3 spans 15 residues. CDR3 in amino acids: CTSSFGTGGSLEQYF. The CDR3 nucleotides are TGTACCAGCAGTTTCGGGACAGGCGGCTCTCTCGAGCAGTACTTC.

This clonotype was counted between two and nine times. V usage is TRBV13 and J usage is TRBJ2-2; 12 nucleotides agree with TRBD1. Trimming at V came to 3 bases and at J to 7 bases, leaving 12 bases not matched to a gene. CDR1 and CDR2 (germline): PRHDT, FYEKMQ (reference sequence). CDR3 length: 18 residues. Here the CDR3 reads CASSLFAAGQGANGELFF. For the CDR3, the DNA is TGTGCCAGCAGCTTGTTTGCTGCGGGACAGGGGGCAAACGGGGAGCTGTTTTTT.

V and J are TRBV19 and TRBJ1-1; D perhaps matches TRBD1 (6 bases). CDR1 LNHDA and CDR2 SQIVND come from the germline V gene (reference sequence). The CDR3 is made up of 15 amino acids. V gave up 4 bases and J gave up 3 bases, with 15 bases separating them. CDR3 DNA: TGTGCCAGTAGTACTCTACTGACAGGCGACACTGAAGCTTTCTTT. It specifies CASSTLLTGDTEAFF. Based on the CDR3 plus reference TRBV19 and TRBJ1-1, the full variable domain is DGGITQSPKYLFRKEGQNVTLSCEQNLNHDAMYWYRQDPGQGLRLIYYSQIVNDFQKGDIAEGYSVSREKKESFPLTVTSAQKNPTAFYLCASSTLLTGDTEAFFGQGTRLTVV.

This clonotype has a handful of counts. This chain links TRBV5-1 with TRBJ1-3, with 12 bases matching TRBD1. In germline, CDR1 is SGHRS, CDR2 YFSETQ. Trimming removed 1 base from V and 0 bases from J; junction bases left unmatched: 8. The CDR3 runs 19 residues. CDR3 residues: CASSLTGTGGYYSGNTIYF. CDR3 DNA sequence: TGCGCCAGCAGCTTGACCGGGACAGGGGGCTATTACTCTGGAAACACCATATATTTT.

The chain employs TRBV7-9 and TRBJ2-1, with unresolved D. Germline CDR1 reads SEHNR; CDR2 reads FQNEAQ (reference sequence). The V end was cut by 3 bases, the J end by 7 bases, with 16 bases between. This CDR3 has 15 amino acids. This CDR3 is CASSFGPLSQNEQFF. The CDR3 bases are TGTGCCAGCAGCTTTGGGCCCCTATCCCAGAATGAGCAGTTCTTC.

In its sample, this clonotype was seen many times. The rearrangement joins TRBV2 to TRBJ2-2, with D perhaps given as TRBD1 or TRBD2 (5 bases each). CDR3 length: 12 residues. Germline CDR1 SNHLY, CDR2 FYNNEI. V was clipped by 11 bases and J by 5 bases, with 12 bases between them. The CDR3 DNA reads as TGTGCCGGAGAGTGGGGGACCGGGGAGCTGTTTTTT. Residues: CAGEWGTGELFF.